This T cell receptor (beta chain) was captured in a study of blood T cell repertoires in COVID-19. Original processing notes: By means of reference gene primer amplification, nucleated cell counts were estimated. Libraries were prepared by immunoSEQ multiplex PCR; TCRdb keeps only in-frame clonotypes and omits some of them. The V and J calls and clone size come from that table; D and trimming were worked out from the DNA. The table has 190,000 or so clones, about 87% seen once. The CDR3 length is 15 residues. V gave up 5 bases and J gave up 4 bases; unmatched junction bases: 7. CDR1 is MNHEY, CDR2 SMNVEV, per germline (reference sequence).

V gene TRBV27 combines with J gene TRBJ2-7; 11 nucleotides match TRBD1. The receptor's source is a man aged 40-49 years with active or convalescent COVID-19. Sequencing was performed on peripheral blood. This CDR3 reads CASSGQGAGNYEQYF. The CDR3 nucleotides are TGTGCCAGCAGTGGACAGGGGGCTGGGAATTACGAGCAGTACTTC.